This entry describes one TCR beta chain. Sequencing used immunoSEQ multiplex PCR; TCRdb keeps in-frame clones, though not all of them. This table has about 130,000 clones, 85% to 95% appearing once. The sample comes from a study of control samples from healthy donors and cancer patients. CDR3 size: 14 residues. Trimming cost V 3 bases and J 3 bases; bases outside gene matches: 3. Germline V gene sequence: CDR1 SNHLY, CDR2 FYNNEI. This clonotype originated in an older man with head and neck cancer. The chain carries TRBV2 and TRBJ1-1; 8 nucleotides match TRBD1. The sample taken for sequencing was PBMCs. The CDR3 DNA is TGTGCCAGCAGTGACCGGGACAGGTACACTGAAGCTTTCTTT. As protein: CASSDRDRYTEAFF.